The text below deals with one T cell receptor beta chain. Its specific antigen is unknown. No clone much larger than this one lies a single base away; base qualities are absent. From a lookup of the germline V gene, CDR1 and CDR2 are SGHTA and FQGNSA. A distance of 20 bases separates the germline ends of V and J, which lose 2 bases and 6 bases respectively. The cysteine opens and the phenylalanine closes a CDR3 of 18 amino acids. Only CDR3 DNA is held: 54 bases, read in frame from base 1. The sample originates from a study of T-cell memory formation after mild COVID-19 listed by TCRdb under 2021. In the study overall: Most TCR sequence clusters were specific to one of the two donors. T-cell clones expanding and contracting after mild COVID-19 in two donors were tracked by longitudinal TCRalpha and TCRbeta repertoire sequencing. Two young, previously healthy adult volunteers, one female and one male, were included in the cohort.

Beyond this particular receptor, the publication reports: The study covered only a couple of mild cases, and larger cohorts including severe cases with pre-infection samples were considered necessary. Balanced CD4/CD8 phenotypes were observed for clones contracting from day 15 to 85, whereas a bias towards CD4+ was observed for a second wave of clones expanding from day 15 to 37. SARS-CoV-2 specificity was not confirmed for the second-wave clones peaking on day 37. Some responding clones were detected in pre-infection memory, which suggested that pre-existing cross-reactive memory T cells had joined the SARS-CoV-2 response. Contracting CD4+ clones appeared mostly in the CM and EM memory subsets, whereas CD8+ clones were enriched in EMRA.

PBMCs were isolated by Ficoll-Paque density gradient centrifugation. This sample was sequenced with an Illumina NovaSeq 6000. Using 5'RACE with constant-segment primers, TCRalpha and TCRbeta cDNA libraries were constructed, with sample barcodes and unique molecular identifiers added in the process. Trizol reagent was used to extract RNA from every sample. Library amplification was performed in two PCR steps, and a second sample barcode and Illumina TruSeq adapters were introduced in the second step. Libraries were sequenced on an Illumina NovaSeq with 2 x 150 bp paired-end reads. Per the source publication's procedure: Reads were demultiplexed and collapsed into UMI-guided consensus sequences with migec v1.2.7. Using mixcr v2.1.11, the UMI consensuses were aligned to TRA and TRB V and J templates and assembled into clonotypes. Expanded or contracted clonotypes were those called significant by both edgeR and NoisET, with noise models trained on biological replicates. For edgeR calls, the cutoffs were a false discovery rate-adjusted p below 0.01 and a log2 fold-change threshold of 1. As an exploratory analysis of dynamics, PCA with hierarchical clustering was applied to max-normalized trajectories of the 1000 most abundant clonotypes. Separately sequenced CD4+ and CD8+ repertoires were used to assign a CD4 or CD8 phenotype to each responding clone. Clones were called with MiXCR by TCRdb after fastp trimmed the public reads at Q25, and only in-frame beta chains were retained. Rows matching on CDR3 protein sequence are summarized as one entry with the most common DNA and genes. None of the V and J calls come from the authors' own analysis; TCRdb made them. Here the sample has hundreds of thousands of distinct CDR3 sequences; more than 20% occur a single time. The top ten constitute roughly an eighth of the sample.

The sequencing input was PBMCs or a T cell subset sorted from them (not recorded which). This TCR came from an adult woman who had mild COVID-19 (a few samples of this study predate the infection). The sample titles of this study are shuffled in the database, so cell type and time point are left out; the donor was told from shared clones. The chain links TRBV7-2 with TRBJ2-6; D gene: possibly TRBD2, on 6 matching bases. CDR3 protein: CASSLIGAGTFEANVLTF. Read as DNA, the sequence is TGTGCCAGCAGCTTAATCGGGGCTGGGACTTTCGAGGCCAACGTCCTGACTTTC.